This T cell receptor (beta chain) is drawn from a study of blood T cell repertoires in COVID-19. Study as a whole: Sources were T cells, B-cell-depleted T cells, or PBMCs; the material itself was cDNA or gDNA.

In germline, CDR1 is MNHEY, CDR2 SMNVEV (reference sequence). This CDR3 spans 14 amino acids. Trimming at V came to 6 bases and at J to 3 bases, leaving 6 bases not matched to a gene. This clone was picked up a small number of times. Clones were sequenced by immunoSEQ multiplex PCR, and TCRdb holds only the in-frame ones, with some missing. The sample shows fewer than 6,500 clones, about four fifths of them seen only once. The specimen was peripheral blood. This chain joins TRBV27 and TRBJ2-7; TRBD2 agrees at 9 bases. The clonotype was recovered from a human donor in a cohort sampled during active COVID-19. CDR3 sequence reads: CASRGATSGYEQYF. The CDR3 DNA follows: TGTGCCAGCAGGGGTGCGACTAGCGGCTACGAGCAGTACTTC.